This T cell receptor beta chain was recovered during a study of metastatic and nonmetastatic thyroid tumors. On the study more broadly: Repertoires from blood and tumor or nodule tissue of malignant and benign thyroid patients were compared.

This clone came up many times. TCRdb re-called clones from the PCR reads using MiXCR. The data contain about 32,000 clones, roughly a third of them singletons. Germline V gene sequence: CDR1 MNHEY, CDR2 SVGAGI. This CDR3 has 15 residues. V lost 4 bases and J lost 3; bases outside the gene matches: 6. Thyroid surgery was performed in patients who had received no treatment beforehand. The TCR sequence derives from a female donor with papillary thyroid cancer or a benign thyroid nodule (not recorded which). Some clones in this sample may be carry-over from other donors' samples. J is TRBJ2-7 and V is TRBV6-5; 10 nucleotides align to TRBD1. The sequenced material came from tumor tissue. DNA for the CDR3: TGTGCCAGCAGTTCTCCTAGGACAGGGGGCTACGAGCAGTACTTC. It codes for CASSSPRTGGYEQYF.